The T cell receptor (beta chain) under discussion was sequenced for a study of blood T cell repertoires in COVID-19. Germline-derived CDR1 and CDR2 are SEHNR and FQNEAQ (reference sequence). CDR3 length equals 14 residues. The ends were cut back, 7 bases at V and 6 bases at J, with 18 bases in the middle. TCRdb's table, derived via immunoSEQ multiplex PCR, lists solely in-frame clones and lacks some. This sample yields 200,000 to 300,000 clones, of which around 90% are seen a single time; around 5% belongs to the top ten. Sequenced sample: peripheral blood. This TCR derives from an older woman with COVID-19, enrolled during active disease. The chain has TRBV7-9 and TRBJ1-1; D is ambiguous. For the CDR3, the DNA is TGTGCCAGCACCCCCCAAAGCGGTTACGCTGAAGCTTTCTTT. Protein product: CASTPQSGYAEAFF. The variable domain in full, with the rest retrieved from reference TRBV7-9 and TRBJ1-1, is DTGVSQNPRHKITKRGQNVTFRCDPISEHNRLYWYRQTLGQGPEFLTYFQNEAQLEKSRLLSDRFSAERPKGSFSTLEIQRTEQGDSAMYLCASTPQSGYAEAFFGQGTRLTVV.